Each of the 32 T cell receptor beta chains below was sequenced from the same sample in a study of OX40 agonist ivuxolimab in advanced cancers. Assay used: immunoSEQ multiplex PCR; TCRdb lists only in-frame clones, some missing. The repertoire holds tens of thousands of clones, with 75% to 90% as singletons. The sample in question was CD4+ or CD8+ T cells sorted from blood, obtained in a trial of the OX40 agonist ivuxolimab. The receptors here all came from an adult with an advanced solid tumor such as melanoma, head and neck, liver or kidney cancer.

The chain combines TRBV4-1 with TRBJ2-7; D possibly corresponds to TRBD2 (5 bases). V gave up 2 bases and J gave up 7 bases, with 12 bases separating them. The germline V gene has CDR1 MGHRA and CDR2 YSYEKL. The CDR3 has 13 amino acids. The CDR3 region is CASSQTGVWEQYF. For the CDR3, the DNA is TGCGCCAGCAGCCAAACCGGGGTGTGGGAGCAGTACTTC.

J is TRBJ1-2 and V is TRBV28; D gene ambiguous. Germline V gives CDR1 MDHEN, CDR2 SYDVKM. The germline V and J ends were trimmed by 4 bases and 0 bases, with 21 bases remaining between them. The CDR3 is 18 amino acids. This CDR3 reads CASSSSRIRDVPNYGYTF. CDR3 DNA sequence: TGTGCCAGCAGTTCGTCCCGGATCCGCGATGTTCCTAACTATGGCTACACCTTC.

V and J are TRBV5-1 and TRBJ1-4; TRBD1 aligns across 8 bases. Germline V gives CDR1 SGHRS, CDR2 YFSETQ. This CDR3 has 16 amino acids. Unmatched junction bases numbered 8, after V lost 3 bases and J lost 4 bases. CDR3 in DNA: TGCGCCAGCAGCTCGGATCCAGGGGGCGTTAATGAAAAACTGTTTTTT. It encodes CASSSDPGGVNEKLFF.

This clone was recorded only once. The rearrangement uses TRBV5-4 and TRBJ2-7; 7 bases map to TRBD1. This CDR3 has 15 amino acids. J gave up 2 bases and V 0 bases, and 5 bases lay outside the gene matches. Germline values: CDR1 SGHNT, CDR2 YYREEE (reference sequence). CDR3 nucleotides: TGTGCCAGCAGCTTGGGGGGGACAGAGGCCTACGAGCAGTACTTC. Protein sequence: CASSLGGTEAYEQYF.

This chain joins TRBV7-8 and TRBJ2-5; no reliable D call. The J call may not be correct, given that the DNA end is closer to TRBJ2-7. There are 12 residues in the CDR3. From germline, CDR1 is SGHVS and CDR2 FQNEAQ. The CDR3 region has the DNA TGTGCCAGCAGCTTAAAAGGCTACGAGCAGTACTTC. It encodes CASSLKGYEQYF.

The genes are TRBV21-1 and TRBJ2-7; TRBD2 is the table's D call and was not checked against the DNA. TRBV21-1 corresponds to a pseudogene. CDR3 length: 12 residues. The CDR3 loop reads CASSKPPSWQYF. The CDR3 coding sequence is TGTGCCAGCAGCAAACCCCCCTCCTGGCAGTACTTC.

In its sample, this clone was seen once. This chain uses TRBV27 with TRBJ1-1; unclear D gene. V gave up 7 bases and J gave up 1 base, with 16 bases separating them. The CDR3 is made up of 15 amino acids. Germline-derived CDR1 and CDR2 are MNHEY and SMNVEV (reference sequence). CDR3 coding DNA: TGTGCCAGCAAGTTTTGGGAGGGAACGAACACTGAAGCTTTCTTT. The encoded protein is CASKFWEGTNTEAFF.

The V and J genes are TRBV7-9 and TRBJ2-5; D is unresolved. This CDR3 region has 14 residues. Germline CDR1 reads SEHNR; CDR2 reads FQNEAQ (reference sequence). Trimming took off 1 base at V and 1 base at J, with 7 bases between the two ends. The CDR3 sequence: CASSLGAAQETQYF. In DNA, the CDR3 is TGTGCCAGCAGCTTAGGGGCAGCCCAAGAGACCCAGTACTTC.

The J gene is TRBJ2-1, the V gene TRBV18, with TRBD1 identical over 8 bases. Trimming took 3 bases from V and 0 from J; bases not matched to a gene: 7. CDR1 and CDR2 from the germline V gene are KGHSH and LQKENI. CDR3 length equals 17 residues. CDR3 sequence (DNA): TGTGCCAGCTCACCGCTGACAGGGGCTAGCTCCTACAATGAGCAGTTCTTC. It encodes CASSPLTGASSYNEQFF.

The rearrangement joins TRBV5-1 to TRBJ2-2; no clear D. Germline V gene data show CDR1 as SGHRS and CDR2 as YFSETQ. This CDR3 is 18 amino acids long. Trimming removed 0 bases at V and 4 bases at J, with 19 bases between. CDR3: CASSLVAVARVGTGELFF. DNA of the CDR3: TGCGCCAGCAGCTTGGTGGCGGTGGCCCGGGTCGGCACCGGGGAGCTGTTTTTT.

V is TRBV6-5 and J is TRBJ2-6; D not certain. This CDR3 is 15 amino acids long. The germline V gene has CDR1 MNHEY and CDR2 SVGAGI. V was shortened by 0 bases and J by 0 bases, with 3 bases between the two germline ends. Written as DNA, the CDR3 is TGTGCCAGCAGTTACTCTAGCTCTGGGGCCAACGTCCTGACTTTC. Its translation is CASSYSSSGANVLTF.

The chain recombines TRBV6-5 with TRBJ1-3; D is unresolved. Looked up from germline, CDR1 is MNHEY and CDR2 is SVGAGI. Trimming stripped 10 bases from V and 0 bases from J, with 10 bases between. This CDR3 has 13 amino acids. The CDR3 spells CATENLSGNTIYF. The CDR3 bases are TGTGCCACCGAGAACCTCTCTGGAAACACCATATATTTT.

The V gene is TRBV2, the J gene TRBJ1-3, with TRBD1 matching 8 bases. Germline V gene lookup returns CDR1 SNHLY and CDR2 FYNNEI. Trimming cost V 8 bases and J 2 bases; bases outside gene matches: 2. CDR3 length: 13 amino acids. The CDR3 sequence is CASAQGAGNTIYF. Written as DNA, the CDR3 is TGTGCCAGCGCACAGGGGGCTGGAAACACCATATATTTT. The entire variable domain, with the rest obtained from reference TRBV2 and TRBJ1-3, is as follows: EPEVTQTPSHQVTQMGQEVILRCVPISNHLYFYWYRQILGQKVEFLVSFYNNEISEKSEIFDDQFSVERPDGSNFTLKIRSTKLEDSAMYFCASAQGAGNTIYFGEGSWLTVV.

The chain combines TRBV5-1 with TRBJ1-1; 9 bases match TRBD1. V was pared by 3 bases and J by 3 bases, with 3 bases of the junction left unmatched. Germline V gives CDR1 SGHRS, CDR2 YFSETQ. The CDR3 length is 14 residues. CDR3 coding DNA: TGCGCCAGCAGCTGGACAGGGGAGGACACTGAAGCTTTCTTT. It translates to CASSWTGEDTEAFF.

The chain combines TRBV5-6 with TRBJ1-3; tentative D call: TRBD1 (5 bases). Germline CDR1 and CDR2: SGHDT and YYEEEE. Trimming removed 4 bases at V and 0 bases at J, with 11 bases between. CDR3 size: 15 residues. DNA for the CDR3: TGTGCCAGCAGCCGCCTAGGGGTCTCTGGAAACACCATATATTTT. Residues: CASSRLGVSGNTIYF.

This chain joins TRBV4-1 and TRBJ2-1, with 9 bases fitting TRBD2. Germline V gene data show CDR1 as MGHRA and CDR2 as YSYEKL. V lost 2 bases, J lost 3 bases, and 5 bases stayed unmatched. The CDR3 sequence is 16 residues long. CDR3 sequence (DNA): TGCGCCAGCAGCCAACGGGTTAGCGGGAGCTACAATGAGCAGTTCTTC. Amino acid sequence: CASSQRVSGSYNEQFF.

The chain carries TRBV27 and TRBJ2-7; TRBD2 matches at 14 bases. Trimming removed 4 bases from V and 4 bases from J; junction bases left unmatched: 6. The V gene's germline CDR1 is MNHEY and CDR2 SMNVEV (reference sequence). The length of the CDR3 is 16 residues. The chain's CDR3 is CASSSWGLAGDYEQYF. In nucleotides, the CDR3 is TGTGCCAGCAGTTCCTGGGGACTAGCGGGAGATTACGAGCAGTACTTC.

CDR3 sequence reads: CASSQADSPLHF. CDR3 nucleotide sequence: TGTGCCAGCAGCCAAGCCGATTCACCCCTCCACTTT. The chain carries TRBV4-2 and TRBJ1-6; no firm D call. From germline, CDR1 is LGHNA and CDR2 YNFKEQ. The CDR3 runs 12 residues. V lost 1 base to trimming and J lost 8 bases, with 3 bases between them.

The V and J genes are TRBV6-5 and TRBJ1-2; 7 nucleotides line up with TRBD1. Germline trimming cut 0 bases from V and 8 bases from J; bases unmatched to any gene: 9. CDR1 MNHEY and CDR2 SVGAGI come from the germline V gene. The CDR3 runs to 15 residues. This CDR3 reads CASSYSTRTGAGYTF. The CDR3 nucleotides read TGTGCCAGCAGTTACTCTACCCGAACAGGGGCAGGCTACACCTTC.

The CDR3 loop reads CASSLGGDYNEQFF. The DNA for the CDR3 is TGTGCCAGCAGCTTAGGTGGAGACTACAATGAGCAGTTCTTC. The V call is TRBV11-3, the J call TRBJ2-1, with D unclear. The germline V gene has CDR1 SGHNT and CDR2 YENEEA. CDR3 length: 14 residues. V lost 1 base and J lost 3, with 7 bases in between.

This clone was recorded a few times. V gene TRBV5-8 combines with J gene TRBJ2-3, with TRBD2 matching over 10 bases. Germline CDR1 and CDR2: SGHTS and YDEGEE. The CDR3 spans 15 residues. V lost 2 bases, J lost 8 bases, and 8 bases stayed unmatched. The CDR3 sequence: CASSLRTSGVGTQYF. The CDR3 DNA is TGTGCCAGCAGCTTAAGGACTAGCGGCGTGGGTACGCAGTATTTT. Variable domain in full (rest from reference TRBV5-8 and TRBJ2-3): EAGVTQSPTHLIKTRGQQATLRCSPISGHTSVYWYQQALGLGLQFLLWYDEGEERNRGNFPPRFSGRQFPNYSSELNVNALELEDSALYLCASSLRTSGVGTQYFGPGTRLTVL.

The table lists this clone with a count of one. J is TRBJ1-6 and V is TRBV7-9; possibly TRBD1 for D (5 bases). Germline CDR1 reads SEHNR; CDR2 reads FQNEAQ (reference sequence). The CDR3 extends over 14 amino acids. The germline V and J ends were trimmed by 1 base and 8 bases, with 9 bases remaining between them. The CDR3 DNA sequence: TGTGCCAGCAGCTTAGGGTTCAGGGATTCACCCCTCCACTTT. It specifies CASSLGFRDSPLHF.

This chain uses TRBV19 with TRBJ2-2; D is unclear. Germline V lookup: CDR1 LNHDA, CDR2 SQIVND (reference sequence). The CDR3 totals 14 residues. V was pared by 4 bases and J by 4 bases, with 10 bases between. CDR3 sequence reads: CASSSRPGTGELFF. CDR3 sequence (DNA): TGTGCCAGTAGTAGCCGCCCGGGCACCGGGGAGCTGTTTTTT.

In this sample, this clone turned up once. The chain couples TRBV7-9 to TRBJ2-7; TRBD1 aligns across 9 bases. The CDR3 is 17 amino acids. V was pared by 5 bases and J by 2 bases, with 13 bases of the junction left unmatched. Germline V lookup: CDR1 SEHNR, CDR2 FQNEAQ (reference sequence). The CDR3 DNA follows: TGTGCCAGCAGCCCACCCCTGGGGGGACAGGGCACCTACGAGCAGTACTTC. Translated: CASSPPLGGQGTYEQYF.

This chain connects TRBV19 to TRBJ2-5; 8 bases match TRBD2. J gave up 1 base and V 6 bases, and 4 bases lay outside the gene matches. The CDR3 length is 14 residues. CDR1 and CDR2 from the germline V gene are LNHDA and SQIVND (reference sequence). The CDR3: CASSRGLVQETQYF. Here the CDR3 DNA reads TGTGCCAGTAGCCGGGGACTAGTCCAAGAGACCCAGTACTTC.

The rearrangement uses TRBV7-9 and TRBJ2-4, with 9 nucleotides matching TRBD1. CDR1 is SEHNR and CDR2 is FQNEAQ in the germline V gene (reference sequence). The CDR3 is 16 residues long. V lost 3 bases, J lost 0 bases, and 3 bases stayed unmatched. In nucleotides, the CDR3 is TGTGCCAGCAGCTTGGGACAGGGAATAGCCAAAAACATTCAGTACTTC. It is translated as CASSLGQGIAKNIQYF.

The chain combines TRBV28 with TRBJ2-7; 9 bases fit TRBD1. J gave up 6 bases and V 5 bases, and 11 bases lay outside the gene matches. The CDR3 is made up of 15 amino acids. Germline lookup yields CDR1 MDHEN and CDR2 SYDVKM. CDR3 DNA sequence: TGTGCCAGCAGTCTTGGACAGGGGAGATTGGGCGAGCAGTACTTC. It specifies CASSLGQGRLGEQYF.

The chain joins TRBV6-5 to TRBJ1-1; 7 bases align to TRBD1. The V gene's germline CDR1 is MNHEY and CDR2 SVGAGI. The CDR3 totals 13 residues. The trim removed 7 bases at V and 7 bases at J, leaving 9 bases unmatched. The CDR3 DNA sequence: TGTGCCAGCACCAGACAGGGAGTGGGTGAAGCTTTCTTT. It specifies CASTRQGVGEAFF.

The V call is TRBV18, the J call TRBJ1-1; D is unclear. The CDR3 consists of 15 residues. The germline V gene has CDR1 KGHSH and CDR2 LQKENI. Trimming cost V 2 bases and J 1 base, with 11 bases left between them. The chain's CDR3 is CASSPVAAGNTEAFF. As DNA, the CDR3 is TGTGCCAGCTCACCAGTCGCGGCCGGGAACACTGAAGCTTTCTTT.

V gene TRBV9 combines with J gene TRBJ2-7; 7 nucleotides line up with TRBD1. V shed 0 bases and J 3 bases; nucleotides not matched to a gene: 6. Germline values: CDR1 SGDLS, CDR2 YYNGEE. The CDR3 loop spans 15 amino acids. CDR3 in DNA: TGTGCCAGCAGCGTAGGAACAGGGGCGAGCTACGAGCAGTACTTC. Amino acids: CASSVGTGASYEQYF.

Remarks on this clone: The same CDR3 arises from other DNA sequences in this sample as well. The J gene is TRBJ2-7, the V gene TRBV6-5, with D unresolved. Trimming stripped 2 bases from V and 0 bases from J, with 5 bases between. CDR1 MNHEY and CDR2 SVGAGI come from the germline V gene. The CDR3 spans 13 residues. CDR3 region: CASSYGLSYEQYF. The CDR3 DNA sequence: TGTGCCAGCAGTTACGGGCTCTCCTACGAGCAGTACTTC.

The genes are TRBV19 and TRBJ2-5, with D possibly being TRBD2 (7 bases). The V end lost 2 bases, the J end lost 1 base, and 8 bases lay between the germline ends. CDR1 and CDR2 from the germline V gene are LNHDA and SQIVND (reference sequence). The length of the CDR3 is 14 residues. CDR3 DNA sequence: TGTGCCAGTAGTATAAGGGGGGGCCAAGAGACCCAGTACTTC. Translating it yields CASSIRGGQETQYF.